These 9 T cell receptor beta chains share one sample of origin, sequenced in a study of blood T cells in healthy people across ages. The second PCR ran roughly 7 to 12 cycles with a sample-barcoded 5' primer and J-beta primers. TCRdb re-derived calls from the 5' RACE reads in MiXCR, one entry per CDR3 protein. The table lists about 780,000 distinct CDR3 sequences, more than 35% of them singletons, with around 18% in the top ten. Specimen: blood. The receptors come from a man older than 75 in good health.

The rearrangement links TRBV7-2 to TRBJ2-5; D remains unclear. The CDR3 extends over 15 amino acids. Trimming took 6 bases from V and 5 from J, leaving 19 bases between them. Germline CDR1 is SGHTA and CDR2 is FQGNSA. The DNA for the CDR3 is TGTGCCAGCAGTCAGAATCCTTACCCAGTGGAGACCCAGTACTTC. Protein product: CASSQNPYPVETQYF.

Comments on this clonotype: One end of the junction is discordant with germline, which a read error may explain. CDR3: CASIVGGVDETQYF. In nucleotides, the CDR3 is TGTGCTAGCATCGTCGGGGGAGTTGATGAGACCCAGTACTTC. The chain carries TRBV7-7 and TRBJ2-5; weak D call: TRBD2 (6 bases). The CDR3 covers 14 residues. The germline V gene encodes CDR1 SSHAT and CDR2 FNYEAQ (reference sequence). The full variable domain, its missing parts supplied by reference TRBV7-7 and TRBJ2-5, is GAGVSQSPRYKVTKRGQDVTLRCDPISSHATLYWYQQALGQGPEFLTYFNYEAQPDKSGLPSDRFSAERPEGSISTLTIQRTEQRDSAMYRCASIVGGVDETQYFGPGTRLLVL.

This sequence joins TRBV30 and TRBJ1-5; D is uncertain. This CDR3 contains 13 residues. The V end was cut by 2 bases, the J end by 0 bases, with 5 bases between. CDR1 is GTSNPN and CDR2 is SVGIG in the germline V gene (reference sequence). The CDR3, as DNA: TGTGCCTGGAGTCAAGATAGCAATCAGCCCCAGCATTTT. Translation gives CAWSQDSNQPQHF.

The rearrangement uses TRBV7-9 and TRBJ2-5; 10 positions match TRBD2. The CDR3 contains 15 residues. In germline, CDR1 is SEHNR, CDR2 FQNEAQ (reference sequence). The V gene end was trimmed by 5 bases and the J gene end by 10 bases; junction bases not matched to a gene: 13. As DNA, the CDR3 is TGTGCCAGCAGCCCACCCCGTGCGGGACTAGCGAACCAGTACTTC. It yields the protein CASSPPRAGLANQYF.

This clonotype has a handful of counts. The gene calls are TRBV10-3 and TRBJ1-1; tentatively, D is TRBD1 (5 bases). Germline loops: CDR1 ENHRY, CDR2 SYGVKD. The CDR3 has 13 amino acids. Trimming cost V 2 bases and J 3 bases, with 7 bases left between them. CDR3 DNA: TGTGCCATCAGTGAGGCAGGGTACACTGAAGCTTTCTTT. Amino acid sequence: CAISEAGYTEAFF.

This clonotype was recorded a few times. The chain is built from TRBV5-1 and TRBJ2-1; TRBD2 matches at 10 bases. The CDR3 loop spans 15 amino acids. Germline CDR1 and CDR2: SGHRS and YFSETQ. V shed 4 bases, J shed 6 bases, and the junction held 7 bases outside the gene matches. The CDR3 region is CASSGSGRAVNEQFF. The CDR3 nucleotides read TGCGCCAGCAGCGGCAGCGGGAGGGCCGTCAATGAGCAGTTCTTC.

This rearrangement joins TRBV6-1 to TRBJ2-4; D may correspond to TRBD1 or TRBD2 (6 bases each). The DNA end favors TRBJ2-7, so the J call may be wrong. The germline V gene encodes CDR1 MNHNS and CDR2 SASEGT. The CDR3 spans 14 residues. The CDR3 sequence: CASDRRGTSYEQYF. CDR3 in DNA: TGTGCCAGCGACAGGAGGGGGACCTCCTACGAGCAGTACTTC.

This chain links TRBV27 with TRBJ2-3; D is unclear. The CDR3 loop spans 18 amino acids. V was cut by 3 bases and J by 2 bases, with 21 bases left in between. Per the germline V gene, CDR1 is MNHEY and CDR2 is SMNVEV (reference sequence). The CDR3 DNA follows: TGTGCCAGCAGTTTTTTGTATAGGGCCCTACCAACCACAGATACGCAGTATTTT. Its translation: CASSFLYRALPTTDTQYF.

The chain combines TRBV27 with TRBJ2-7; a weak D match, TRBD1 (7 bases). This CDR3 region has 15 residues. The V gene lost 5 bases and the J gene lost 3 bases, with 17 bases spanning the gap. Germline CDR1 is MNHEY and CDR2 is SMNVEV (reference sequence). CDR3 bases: TGTGCCAGCAGTCCCGGGGCGGGACAGCTCTACGAGCAGTACTTC. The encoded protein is CASSPGAGQLYEQYF.